This entry is about one T cell receptor beta chain. A few counts support this clone. Its antigen is unknown. No much larger clone is present one base from it, and per-base qualities are unavailable. This sample is part of a study of glioma-infiltrating T cells after dendritic cell vaccination (dated by TCRdb to 2016 to 2018). About the study as a whole: Of the roughly 15 glioblastoma patients in the cohort, all drawn from Phase I and II dendritic cell vaccination trials, 9 were newly diagnosed and 6 had recurrent disease. Patients received autologous tumor lysate-pulsed dendritic cell vaccination between about 2003 and 2012. TCR sequencing metrics, including TIL content and tumor-blood repertoire overlap, were correlated with survival after dendritic cell vaccination. To make the vaccine, monocyte-derived dendritic cells were cultured for seven days with IL-4 and GM-CSF and then pulsed overnight with autologous tumor lysate. Patients received three intradermal dendritic cell vaccine injections at biweekly intervals in the arm below the axilla. Tumor-infiltrating lymphocyte content was quantified and tumor and blood repertoires were compared in dendritic cell-vaccinated glioblastoma patients by deep sequencing of TCR beta CDR3 regions. Beyond this particular receptor, the publication reports: After dendritic cell vaccination, a higher estimated pretreatment TIL content predicted longer time to progression and longer overall survival. The cohort was small and heterogeneous, only a few patients had full blood and tumor sets, and even fewer had initial-recurrent tumor pairs. The TCR overlap response model with three groups was called speculative and said to need prospective validation. No direct relationship between TCR clonality and survival was found, suggesting that a diverse polyclonal response may matter.

Trimming takes 3 bases off V and 9 bases off J; junction bases not matched to a gene: 15. The CDR3 spans 18 residues, from the cysteine through the phenylalanine. Of the read, only the CDR3 DNA is kept; its 54 bases are in frame from base 1. Via the germline V gene, CDR1 is SGHVS and CDR2 FQNEAQ. According to the study, the label for this sample's time point signals: after dendritic cell vaccination, including at tumor progression/relapse. To be selected, patients needed enough residual fresh-frozen tumor tissue and more than two years of available survival data. Although molecular status otherwise differed among the glioblastoma patients, no patient had an isocitrate dehydrogenase mutation. PBMC were collected before vaccination, two weeks after the third vaccination, and at tumor progression when it occurred. Genomic DNA was extracted with the Qiagen DNeasy Blood extraction Kit. TCRB CDR3 regions were amplified from approximately 2 ug genomic DNA, or all available DNA if less, using the immunoSEQ assay. Multiplex PCR used 60 forward primers for TCR V beta segments and 13 reverse primers for J beta segments. Synthetic control templates were spiked into each sample at limiting dilution to estimate reads per starting template. The Illumina HiSeq System generated 87 bp sequencing reads. The authors processed their data as follows. PCR and sequencing errors were removed by merging closely related sequences with a nearest neighbor algorithm. TCR overlap was measured as the percentage of unique tumor TCR beta sequences that were also present in the peripheral blood of the same patient. TCRdb provides this immuneACCESS table in a form limited to in-frame rearrangements. Some clones are lacking; in checked studies, under half of them reflect an unresolved V gene, and why the rest are absent is not known. D and trimming were read from the DNA, whereas the V and J calls and clone size are those reported in that table. This sample comprises approximately 46,000 clones, about 91% of them detected only once. Clones ranked in the top ten supply roughly 5.3% of the sample.

The chain employs TRBV7-8 and TRBJ2-1; 12 central nucleotides agree with TRBD2. The receptor was isolated from a human donor with glioblastoma. The sample in question was blood, obtained after dendritic cell vaccination. CDR3 region: CASSFTARASGRGAEQFF. The bases read TGTGCCAGCAGCTTCACAGCACGTGCTAGCGGGAGGGGCGCTGAGCAGTTCTTC.